Listed here are 4 T cell receptor beta chains from one sample, sequenced in a study of multiple sclerosis patients with progressive multifocal leukoencephalopathy. The time point: around eleven months of natalizumab therapy. Generated by immunoSEQ multiplex PCR, the TCRdb table keeps only in-frame clones and is missing some. The repertoire has around 25,000 clones, around 90% of them found once; the top ten carry around 2%. The source material was PBMCs, sampled from a patient treated with natalizumab. These receptors all stem from a man aged 30-40 years with multiple sclerosis.

The rearrangement links TRBV6-5 to TRBJ1-5; TRBD1 is a possible D gene (5 bases). This CDR3 region has 15 residues. CDR1 and CDR2 from the germline V gene are MNHEY and SVGAGI. V lost 6 bases to trimming and J lost 0 bases, with 12 bases between them. The CDR3: CASSPGLYSNQPQHF. CDR3 sequence (DNA): TGTGCCAGCAGCCCGGGACTTTATAGCAATCAGCCCCAGCATTTT.

The chain couples TRBV5-4 to TRBJ1-2; 7 positions match TRBD1. The trim removed 4 bases at V and 7 bases at J, leaving 13 bases unmatched. Germline CDR1 is SGHNT and CDR2 is YYREEE (reference sequence). The CDR3 has 15 amino acids. The CDR3 loop is CASSTPTGFVGGYTF. CDR3 DNA: TGTGCCAGCAGCACCCCGACAGGGTTCGTTGGTGGCTACACCTTC. The whole variable domain, filled in from reference TRBV5-4 and TRBJ1-2, reads ETGVTQSPTHLIKTRGQQVTLRCSSQSGHNTVSWYQQALGQGPQFIFQYYREEENGRGNFPPRFSGLQFPNYSSELNVNALELDDSALYLCASSTPTGFVGGYTFGSGTRLTVV.

V and J are TRBV7-6 and TRBJ2-3, with 9 bases fitting TRBD1. After removal of 6 bases from V and 4 bases from J, the junction contained 5 bases not matched to a gene. The CDR3 totals 14 residues. The germline V gene encodes CDR1 SGHVS and CDR2 FNYEAQ. The CDR3 region has the DNA TGTGCCAGCAGGCCCGGGACAGGGTCAGATACGCAGTATTTT. As protein: CASRPGTGSDTQYF.

V and J are TRBV27 and TRBJ1-5, with D uncertain. The CDR3 covers 13 residues. The V gene's germline CDR1 is MNHEY and CDR2 SMNVEV (reference sequence). Trimming took 0 bases from V and 0 from J, leaving 0 bases between them. The CDR3 DNA reads as TGTGCCAGCAGTTTATCTAGCAATCAGCCCCAGCATTTT. It encodes CASSLSSNQPQHF.